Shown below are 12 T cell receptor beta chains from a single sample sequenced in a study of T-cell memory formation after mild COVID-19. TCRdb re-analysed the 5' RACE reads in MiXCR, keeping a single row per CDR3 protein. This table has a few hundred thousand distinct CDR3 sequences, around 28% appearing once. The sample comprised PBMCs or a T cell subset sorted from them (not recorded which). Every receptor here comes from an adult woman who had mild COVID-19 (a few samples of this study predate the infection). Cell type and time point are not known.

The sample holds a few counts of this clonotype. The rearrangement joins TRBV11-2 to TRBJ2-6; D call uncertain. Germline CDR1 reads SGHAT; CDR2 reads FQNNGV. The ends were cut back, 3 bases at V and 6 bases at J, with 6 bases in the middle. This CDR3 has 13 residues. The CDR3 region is CASSLTQANVLTF. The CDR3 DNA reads TGTGCCAGCAGCTTGACTCAGGCCAACGTCCTGACTTTC.

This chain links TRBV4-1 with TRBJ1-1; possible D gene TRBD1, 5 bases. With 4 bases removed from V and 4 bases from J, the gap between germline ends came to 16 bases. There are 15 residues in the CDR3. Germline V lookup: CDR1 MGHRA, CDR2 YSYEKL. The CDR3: CASSPRNVGTTEAFF. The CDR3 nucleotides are TGCGCCAGCAGCCCCCGGAATGTGGGGACCACTGAAGCTTTCTTT.

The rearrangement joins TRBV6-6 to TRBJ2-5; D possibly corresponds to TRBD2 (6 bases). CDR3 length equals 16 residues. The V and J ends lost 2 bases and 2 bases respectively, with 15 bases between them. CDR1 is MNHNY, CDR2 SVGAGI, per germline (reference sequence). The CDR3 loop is CASSYSRVREQETQYF. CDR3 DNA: TGTGCCAGCAGTTACAGCAGGGTGCGGGAACAAGAGACCCAGTACTTC.

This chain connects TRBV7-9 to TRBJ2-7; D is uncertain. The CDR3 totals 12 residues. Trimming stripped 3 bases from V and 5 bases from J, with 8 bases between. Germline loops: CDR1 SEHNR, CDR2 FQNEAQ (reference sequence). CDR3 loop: CASSFGTNEQYF. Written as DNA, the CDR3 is TGTGCCAGCAGCTTTGGCACCAACGAGCAGTACTTC.

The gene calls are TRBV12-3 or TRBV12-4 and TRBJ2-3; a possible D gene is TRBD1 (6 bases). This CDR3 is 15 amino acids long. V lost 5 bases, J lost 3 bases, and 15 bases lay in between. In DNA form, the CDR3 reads TGTGCCAGCAGTAGGGGGTTTGGAGCTACAGATACGCAGTATTTT. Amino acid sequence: CASSRGFGATDTQYF.

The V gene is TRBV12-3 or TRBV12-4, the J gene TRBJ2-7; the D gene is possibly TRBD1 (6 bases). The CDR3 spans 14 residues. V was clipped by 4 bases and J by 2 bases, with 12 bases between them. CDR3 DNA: TGTGCCAGCAGTTCGCCGGGACAACCCTACGAGCAGTACTTC. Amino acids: CASSSPGQPYEQYF.

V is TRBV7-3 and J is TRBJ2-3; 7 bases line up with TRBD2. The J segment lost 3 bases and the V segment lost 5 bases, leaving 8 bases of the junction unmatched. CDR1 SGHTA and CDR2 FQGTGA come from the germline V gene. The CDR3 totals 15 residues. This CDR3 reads CASSPDHGGTDTQYF. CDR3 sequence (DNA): TGTGCCAGCAGCCCCGACCACGGGGGGACAGATACGCAGTATTTT.

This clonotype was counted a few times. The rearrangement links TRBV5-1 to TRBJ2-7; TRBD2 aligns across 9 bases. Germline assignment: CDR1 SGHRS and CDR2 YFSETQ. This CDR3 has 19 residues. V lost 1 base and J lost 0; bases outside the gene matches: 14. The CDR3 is CASSLSGGYKAGGSYEQYF. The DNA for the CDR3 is TGCGCCAGCAGCTTGTCCGGCGGGTACAAAGCGGGAGGCTCCTACGAGCAGTACTTC.

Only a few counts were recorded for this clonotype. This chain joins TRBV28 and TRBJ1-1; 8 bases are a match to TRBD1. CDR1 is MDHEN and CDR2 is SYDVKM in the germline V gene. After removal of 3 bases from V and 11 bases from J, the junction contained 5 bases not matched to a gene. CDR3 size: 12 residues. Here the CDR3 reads CASSFLGQGAFF. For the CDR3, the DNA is TGTGCCAGCAGTTTTTTAGGACAGGGTGCTTTCTTT.

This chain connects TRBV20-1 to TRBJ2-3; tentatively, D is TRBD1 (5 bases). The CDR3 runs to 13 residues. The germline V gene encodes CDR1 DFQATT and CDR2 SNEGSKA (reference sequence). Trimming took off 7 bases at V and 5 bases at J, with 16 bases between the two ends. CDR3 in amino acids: CSVHDSDVDTQYF. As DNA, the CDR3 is TGCAGTGTCCACGACAGCGATGTAGATACGCAGTATTTT.

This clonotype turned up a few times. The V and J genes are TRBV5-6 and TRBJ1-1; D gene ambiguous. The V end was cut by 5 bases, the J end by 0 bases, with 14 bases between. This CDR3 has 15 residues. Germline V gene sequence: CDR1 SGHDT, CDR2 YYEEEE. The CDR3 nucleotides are TGTGCCAGCAGATTTAGGACGGAGATGAACACTGAAGCTTTCTTT. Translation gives CASRFRTEMNTEAFF.

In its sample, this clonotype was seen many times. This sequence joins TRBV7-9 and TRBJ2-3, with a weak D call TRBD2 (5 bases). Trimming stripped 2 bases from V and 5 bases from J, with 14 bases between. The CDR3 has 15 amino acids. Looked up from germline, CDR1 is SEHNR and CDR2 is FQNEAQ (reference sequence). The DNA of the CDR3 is TGTGCCAGCAGCTTAACGCGGGCCGAGGAAGATACGCAGTATTTT. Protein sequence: CASSLTRAEEDTQYF.